This TCR beta chain was identified in a study of technical replicates of blood from a few donors. Assay: immunoSEQ multiplex PCR; the TCRdb copy retains only in-frame clones and omits some. The sample carries 75,000 to 100,000 clones, about 95% recorded once. The CDR3 spans 13 residues. Per germline, CDR1 WNHNN and CDR2 SYGVQD (reference sequence). V was pared by 1 base and J by 4 bases, with 5 bases between. The chain recombines TRBV10-1 with TRBJ2-1; D remains unclear. This receptor was obtained from a human donor in good health. The material sequenced was T cells isolated from PBMCs. The CDR3 is CASSEYYYNEQFF. As DNA, the CDR3 is TGCGCCAGCAGTGAGTACTATTACAATGAGCAGTTCTTC.